The 2 T cell receptor beta chains given below trace back to one sample, sequenced in a study of blood T cell repertoires in COVID-19. TCRdb keeps only in-frame clones here, not all; method: immunoSEQ multiplex PCR. Of more than 250,000 clones in the sample, roughly nine tenths were seen once. Sequencing was done on a sample of PBMCs or T cells enriched from blood (not recorded which). These receptor sequences come from a woman in her 30s who had recovered from COVID-19.

The chain is built from TRBV12-5 and TRBJ1-4; TRBD1 aligns across 9 bases. V dropped 5 bases and J dropped 2; count of bases not matched to a gene: 3. Germline loops: CDR1 LGHNT, CDR2 FRNRAP. The CDR3 spans 15 residues. For the CDR3, the DNA is TGTGCTAGTGGTCCGGGGACAGGGACTAATGAAAAACTGTTTTTT. It is translated as CASGPGTGTNEKLFF.

The chain is built from TRBV19 and TRBJ1-1; D is uncertain. The CDR3 totals 14 residues. V lost 3 bases to trimming and J lost 6 bases, with 14 bases between them. Germline CDR1 and CDR2: LNHDA and SQIVND (reference sequence). CDR3 coding DNA: TGTGCCAGTAGTATTCGGCAGAGGGAGCCTGAAGCTTTCTTT. Translated, it gives CASSIRQREPEAFF.